This T cell receptor beta chain was obtained from a study of cytomegalovirus exposure and HLA in healthy donors. Study outcomes and limitations: In the analysis, some V segments, TRBV6-2 and TRBV6-3 included, were excluded as indistinguishable.

For this clone: Antigen specificity is unknown.

With 60 Vbeta and 13 Jbeta primers, the PCR was carried out. Clones were read by immunoSEQ multiplex PCR, and TCRdb kept only the in-frame ones, dropping some. The sample has approximately 180,000 clones; roughly 85% are singletons. The CDR3 is made up of 15 amino acids. The V and J ends lost 0 bases and 0 bases respectively, with 8 bases between them. The germline V gene encodes CDR1 MNHEY and CDR2 SVGAGI. Sample: PBMCs. This TCR was sampled from a woman aged 18-35 years in good health and CMV-seronegative. The V and J genes are TRBV6-5 and TRBJ1-1; D might be TRBD1 (5 bases). This chain's CDR3 is CASSYSRTMNTEAFF. The DNA of the CDR3 is TGTGCCAGCAGTTACTCGAGGACAATGAACACTGAAGCTTTCTTT.